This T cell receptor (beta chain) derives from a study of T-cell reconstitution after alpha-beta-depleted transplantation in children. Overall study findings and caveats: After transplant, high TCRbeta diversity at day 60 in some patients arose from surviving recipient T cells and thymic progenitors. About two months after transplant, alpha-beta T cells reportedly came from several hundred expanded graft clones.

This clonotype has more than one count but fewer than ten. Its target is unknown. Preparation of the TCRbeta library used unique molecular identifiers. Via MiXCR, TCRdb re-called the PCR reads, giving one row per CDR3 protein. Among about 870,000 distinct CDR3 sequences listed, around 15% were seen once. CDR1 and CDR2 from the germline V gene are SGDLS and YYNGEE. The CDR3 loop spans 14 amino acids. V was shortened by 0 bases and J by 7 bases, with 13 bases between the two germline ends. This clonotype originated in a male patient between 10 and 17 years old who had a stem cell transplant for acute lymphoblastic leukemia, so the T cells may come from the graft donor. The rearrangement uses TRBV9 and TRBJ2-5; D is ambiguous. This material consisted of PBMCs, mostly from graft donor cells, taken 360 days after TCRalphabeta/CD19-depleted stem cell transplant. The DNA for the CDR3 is TGTGCCAGCAGCGTAGATGATCGGGTGGGGACCCAGTACTTC. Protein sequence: CASSVDDRVGTQYF.